One and the same sample provided the 15 T cell receptor beta chains below, sequenced in a study of blood T cell repertoires in COVID-19. The protocol was immunoSEQ multiplex PCR, while the TCRdb copy is restricted to in-frame clones and leaves out a portion. The sample records 350,000 to 450,000 clones, more than 70% being singletons. The source material was peripheral blood. These TCRs come from a woman aged 55-70 years with COVID-19, enrolled during active disease.

This clone was seen a handful of times. The rearrangement uses TRBV30 and TRBJ1-2; D unresolved. The germline CDR1 and CDR2 sequences are GTSNPN and SVGIG (reference sequence). This CDR3 has 11 residues. With 1 base removed from V and 8 bases from J, the gap between germline ends came to 8 bases. In DNA form, the CDR3 reads TGTGCCTGGAGTGGGAGATGCGGCTACACCTTC. Its protein product is CAWSGRCGYTF.

The J gene is TRBJ1-1, the V gene TRBV14; D possibly corresponds to TRBD1 (6 bases). V lost 0 bases, J lost 3 bases, and 17 bases lay in between. Germline V gene lookup returns CDR1 SGHDN and CDR2 FVKESK. CDR3 size: 17 residues. DNA for the CDR3: TGTGCCAGCAGCCAAGACAGGGGATGGTATCTGGACACTGAAGCTTTCTTT. Its translation is CASSQDRGWYLDTEAFF.

With respect to this clone: Additional DNA sequences in this sample encode the identical CDR3. This rearrangement joins TRBV7-9 to TRBJ1-1; D gene unclear. Germline lookup yields CDR1 SEHNR and CDR2 FQNEAQ (reference sequence). CDR3 length: 13 residues. The ends were cut back, 1 base at V and 4 bases at J, with 7 bases in the middle. CDR3 sequence reads: CASSLEAGTEAFF. CDR3 DNA sequence: TGTGCCAGCAGCTTAGAGGCAGGCACTGAAGCTTTCTTT.

CDR3 region: CASSFRQGAWGTDTQYF. In DNA, the CDR3 is TGCGCCAGCAGCTTCCGACAGGGGGCTTGGGGCACAGATACGCAGTATTTT. The V and J genes are TRBV5-1 and TRBJ2-3; 10 nucleotides align to TRBD1. Germline CDR1 SGHRS, CDR2 YFSETQ. V dropped 2 bases and J dropped 1; count of bases not matched to a gene: 7. The length of the CDR3 is 17 residues.

The rearrangement links TRBV19 to TRBJ1-5, with D possibly being TRBD1 (6 bases). There are 16 residues in the CDR3. In germline, CDR1 is LNHDA, CDR2 SQIVND (reference sequence). The V end lost 2 bases, the J end lost 3 bases, and 14 bases lay between the germline ends. CDR3 sequence (DNA): TGTGCCAGTAGTATAACGACAGGCGTTTACAATCAGCCCCAGCATTTT. Its protein is CASSITTGVYNQPQHF.

This clone was recorded only once. The chain uses TRBV27 and TRBJ2-2, with 11 nucleotides matching TRBD2. Germline V gene data show CDR1 as MNHEY and CDR2 as SMNVEV (reference sequence). J gave up 4 bases and V 5 bases, and 9 bases lay outside the gene matches. This CDR3 contains 17 residues. CDR3 coding DNA: TGTGCCAGCAGTGGAGACGGGACTAGCGGAGTCACCGGGGAGCTGTTTTTT. It is translated as CASSGDGTSGVTGELFF.

V gene TRBV27 combines with J gene TRBJ2-3; D might be TRBD2 (6 bases). V was cut by 3 bases and J by 4 bases, with 8 bases left in between. Germline values: CDR1 MNHEY, CDR2 SMNVEV (reference sequence). This CDR3 spans 13 amino acids. The CDR3 is CASSFRLADTQYF. As DNA, the CDR3 is TGTGCCAGCAGTTTCCGACTAGCAGATACGCAGTATTTT.

The rearrangement joins TRBV5-1 to TRBJ1-3; D is perhaps TRBD1 (6 bases). CDR3 length: 19 amino acids. The V gene lost 0 bases and the J gene lost 0 bases, with 19 bases spanning the gap. Looked up from germline, CDR1 is SGHRS and CDR2 is YFSETQ. CDR3 in DNA: TGCGCCAGCAGCTTGGCAATTTGGCAGGGGCAGAACTCTGGAAACACCATATATTTT. Its protein product is CASSLAIWQGQNSGNTIYF.

The chain uses TRBV3-1 (or the pseudogene TRBV3-2) and TRBJ1-2; 11 bases line up with TRBD1. Germline trimming cut 5 bases from V and 3 bases from J; bases unmatched to any gene: 8. This CDR3 region has 16 residues. Germline CDR1 and CDR2: LGHDT and YNNKEL (reference sequence). CDR3 nucleotides: TGTGCCAGCAGCATCGGACAGGGGGCTGCGGACTATGGCTACACCTTC. This gives the protein CASSIGQGAADYGYTF.

The chain joins TRBV5-1 to TRBJ1-1; no clear D gene. Germline V gene lookup returns CDR1 SGHRS and CDR2 YFSETQ. Trimming took 4 bases from V and 1 from J, leaving 8 bases between them. There are 13 residues in the CDR3. The CDR3 sequence: CASSPEANTEAFF. Here the CDR3 DNA reads TGCGCCAGCAGCCCAGAGGCGAACACTGAAGCTTTCTTT.

The chain recombines TRBV29-1 with TRBJ2-5, with 7 bases that match TRBD1. Germline CDR1 and CDR2: SQVTM and ANQGSEA. V shed 6 bases, J shed 0 bases, and the junction held 7 bases outside the gene matches. This CDR3 is 14 amino acids long. The CDR3 here is CSVGPGQYQETQYF. The DNA of the CDR3 is TGCAGCGTCGGCCCGGGACAGTACCAAGAGACCCAGTACTTC.

The V and J genes are TRBV11-2 and TRBJ2-2; 7 nucleotides line up with TRBD1. CDR1 SGHAT and CDR2 FQNNGV come from the germline V gene. With 5 bases clipped from V and 4 bases from J, the junction kept 7 bases outside the gene matches. The CDR3 extends over 15 amino acids. This CDR3 is CASSPRQGVTGELFF. The CDR3 nucleotides are TGTGCCAGCAGCCCGAGACAGGGTGTCACCGGGGAGCTGTTTTTT.

This clone occurred once. This rearrangement joins TRBV4-2 to TRBJ1-1; a possible D gene is TRBD1 (6 bases). This CDR3 region has 16 residues. Germline assignment: CDR1 LGHNA and CDR2 YNFKEQ. Deletions cut 4 bases from V and 5 bases from J, with 20 bases between. The CDR3 DNA reads TGTGCCAGCAGCCTAGGATCACAGGGTGCTCTGACTGAAGCTTTCTTT. It is translated as CASSLGSQGALTEAFF.

The V and J genes are TRBV3-1 (or the pseudogene TRBV3-2) and TRBJ1-4, with TRBD1 identical over 10 bases. Germline V gives CDR1 LGHDT, CDR2 YNNKEL (reference sequence). CDR3 length: 16 amino acids. J lost 2 bases, V lost 4 bases, and 4 bases had no gene match. The CDR3 sequence: CASSRGQGVTNEKLFF. Here the CDR3 DNA reads TGTGCCAGCAGCCGCGGACAGGGGGTGACTAATGAAAAACTGTTTTTT.

The rearrangement uses TRBV2 and TRBJ1-1; 7 bases are a match to TRBD1. The CDR3 has 13 amino acids. The junction had 10 bases not matched to a gene; V was cut back by 11 bases and J by 4 bases. Germline CDR1 and CDR2: SNHLY and FYNNEI. The DNA for the CDR3 is TGTGCCGGGACCCAGGGGGATGGCACTGAAGCTTTCTTT. It translates to CAGTQGDGTEAFF.